The text below deals with one TCR beta chain. Its specificity is not known. Clones were read by immunoSEQ multiplex PCR, and TCRdb kept only the in-frame ones, dropping some. This table holds 55,000 to 80,000 clones, 65% to 80% found once. The CDR3 has 13 amino acids. From germline, CDR1 is SGHTA and CDR2 FQGNSA. The germline V and J ends were trimmed by 5 bases and 5 bases, with 10 bases remaining between them. The sample is drawn from a study of T cell responses to AZD1222 COVID-19 vaccine. Whole-study context: Investigators merged groups given second doses at roughly 4 or roughly 12 weeks.

General study points: Receipt of two AZD1222 doses was followed by a rise in Spike-specific TCR breadth and depth. At 160-218 and 743-854, vaccine-associated CD4 TCRs were dominant, and they spanned spike. Nearly half of spike-specific TCRs reportedly target unmutated variant regions.

The starting material was peripheral blood, obtained on day 0 of AZD1222 vaccination. This clonotype originated in an adult in good health. V usage is TRBV7-2 and J usage is TRBJ1-5; TRBD1 is a possible D gene (6 bases). The CDR3 is CASSATGDQPQHF. In nucleotides, the CDR3 is TGTGCCAGCAGCGCGACAGGTGATCAGCCCCAGCATTTT.